This T cell receptor (beta chain) was found in a study of OX40 agonist ivuxolimab in advanced cancers. As for the study in general: Averaging about 60 years in age, with a range of about 20 to 90, the cohort was about 83% male. Study-wide results and caveats: The study did not work out the antigen specificity of the expanded peripheral T cells.

Only in-frame clones appear in the TCRdb table, and some are missing; sequencing was by immunoSEQ multiplex PCR. Here the sample spans roughly 74,000 clones, over 80% being singletons. The ends were cut back, 0 bases at V and 6 bases at J, with 15 bases in the middle. Germline V gives CDR1 SGDLS, CDR2 YYNGEE. This CDR3 is 15 amino acids long. Turning to this clone: Its antigen remains unknown.

Enrollment shut out patients with autoimmune disease history or systemic immunosuppression. The rearrangement uses TRBV9 and TRBJ1-1; D perhaps matches TRBD1 (6 bases). The receptor comes from an adult with an advanced solid tumor such as melanoma, head and neck, liver or kidney cancer. Sequencing was performed on CD4+ or CD8+ T cells sorted from blood, taken in a trial of the OX40 agonist ivuxolimab. The CDR3 here is CASSVGGGGDSEAFF. CDR3 nucleotide sequence: TGTGCCAGCAGCGTAGGTGGAGGGGGAGACTCTGAAGCTTTCTTT.